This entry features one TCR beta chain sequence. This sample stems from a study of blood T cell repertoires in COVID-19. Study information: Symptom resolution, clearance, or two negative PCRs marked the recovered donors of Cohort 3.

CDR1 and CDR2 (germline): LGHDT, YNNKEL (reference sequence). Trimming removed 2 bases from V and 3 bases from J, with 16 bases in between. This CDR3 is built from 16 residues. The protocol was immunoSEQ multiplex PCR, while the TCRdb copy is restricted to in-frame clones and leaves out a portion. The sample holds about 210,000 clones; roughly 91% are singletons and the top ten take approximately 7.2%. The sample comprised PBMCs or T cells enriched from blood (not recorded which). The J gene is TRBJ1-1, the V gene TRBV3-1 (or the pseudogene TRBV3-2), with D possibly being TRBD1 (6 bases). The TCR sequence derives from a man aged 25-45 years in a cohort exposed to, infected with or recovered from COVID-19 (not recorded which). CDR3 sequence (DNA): TGTGCCAGCAGCCAATACTCAGGGGTAGAGGACACTGAAGCTTTCTTT. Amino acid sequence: CASSQYSGVEDTEAFF.